This paragraph reports one TCR beta chain. CDR3 length: 14 amino acids. V lost 4 bases, J lost 4 bases, and 14 bases lay in between. Per the germline V gene, CDR1 is SGHNT and CDR2 is YYREEE (reference sequence). Gene-specific TRAV and TRBV primers were used for first-strand cDNA, covering alpha and beta chains. For amplifying TCRs, the PCR ran for about 19 cycles with Phusion, which was used together with a constant-region primer and the adapter on the V primers. TCRdb reprocessed the reads with MiXCR, giving one entry per CDR3 protein. The sample lists about 16,000 distinct CDR3 sequences, about 71% occurring once. The data stem from a study of low-dose radiotherapy and immunotherapy resistance in tumors. As for the study in general: Ipilimumab 1 mg/kg every six weeks, together with nivolumab 240 mg every two weeks, was given intravenously to patients. Aspirin was taken orally at 300 mg daily by patients, and this continued for four cycles from cycle 1 day 1. Dosing of intravenous cyclophosphamide at 200 mg/m2 occurred every two weeks and took place one day prior to radiation and immunotherapy.

The clonotype was recovered from a human donor with advanced metastatic prostate, ovarian, gallbladder or colorectal cancer (not recorded which). This table probably holds off-target reads from a library built for another chain. V gene TRBV5-4 combines with J gene TRBJ1-1; D is unresolved. CDR3 residues: CASSEYSGATEAFF. DNA of the CDR3: TGTGCCAGCAGCGAATATTCTGGAGCCACTGAAGCTTTCTTT.